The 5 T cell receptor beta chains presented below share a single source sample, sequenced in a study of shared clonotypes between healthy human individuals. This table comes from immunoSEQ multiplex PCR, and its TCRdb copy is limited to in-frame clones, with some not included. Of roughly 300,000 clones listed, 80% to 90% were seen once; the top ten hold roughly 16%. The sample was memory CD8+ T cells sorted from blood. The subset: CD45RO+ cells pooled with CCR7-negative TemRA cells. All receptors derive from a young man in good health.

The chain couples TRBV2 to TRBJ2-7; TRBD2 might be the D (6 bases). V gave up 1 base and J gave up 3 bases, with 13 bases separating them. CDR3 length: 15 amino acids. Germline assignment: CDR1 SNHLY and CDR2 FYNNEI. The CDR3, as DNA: TGTGCCAGCAGTGAAGGCCGCGGAGGGCTCTACGAGCAGTACTTC. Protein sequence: CASSEGRGGLYEQYF.

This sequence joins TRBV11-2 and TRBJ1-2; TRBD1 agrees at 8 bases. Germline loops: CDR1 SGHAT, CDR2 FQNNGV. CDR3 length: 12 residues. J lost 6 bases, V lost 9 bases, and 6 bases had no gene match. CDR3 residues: CASQGAENGYTF. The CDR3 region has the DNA TGTGCCAGTCAGGGGGCGGAAAATGGCTACACCTTC.

CDR3 amino acids: CASSLDRTVGDGYTF. In DNA form, the CDR3 reads TGTGCCAGCAGCTTGGACAGGACAGTTGGCGATGGCTACACCTTC. V usage is TRBV5-6 and J usage is TRBJ1-2; weak D call: TRBD1 (6 bases). The germline V gene has CDR1 SGHDT and CDR2 YYEEEE. Trimming shortened V by 0 bases and J by 6 bases, and 15 bases separated the two germline ends. CDR3 size: 15 residues.

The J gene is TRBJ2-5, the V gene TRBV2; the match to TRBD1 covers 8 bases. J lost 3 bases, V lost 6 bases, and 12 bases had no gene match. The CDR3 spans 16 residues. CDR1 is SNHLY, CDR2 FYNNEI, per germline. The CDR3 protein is CASSLPPDRAEETQYF. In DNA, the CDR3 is TGTGCCAGCAGCCTCCCCCCGGACAGGGCCGAAGAGACCCAGTACTTC.

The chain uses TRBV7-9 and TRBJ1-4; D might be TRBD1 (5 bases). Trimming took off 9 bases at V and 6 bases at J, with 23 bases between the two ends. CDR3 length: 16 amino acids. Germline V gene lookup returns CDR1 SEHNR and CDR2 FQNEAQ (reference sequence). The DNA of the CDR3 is TGTGCCAGTCCAATTTGTCCGGGGGAACGGGATGAAAAACTGTTTTTT. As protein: CASPICPGERDEKLFF.